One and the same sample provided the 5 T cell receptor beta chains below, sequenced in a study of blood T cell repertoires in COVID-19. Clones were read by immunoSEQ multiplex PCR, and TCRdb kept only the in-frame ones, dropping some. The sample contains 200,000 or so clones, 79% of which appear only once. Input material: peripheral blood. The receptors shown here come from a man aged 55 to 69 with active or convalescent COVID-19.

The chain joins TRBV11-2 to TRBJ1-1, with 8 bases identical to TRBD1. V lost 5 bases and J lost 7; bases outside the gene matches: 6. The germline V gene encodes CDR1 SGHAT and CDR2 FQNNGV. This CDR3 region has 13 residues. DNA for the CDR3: TGTGCCAGCAGCAAGAGACAGGGGAATGAAGCTTTCTTT. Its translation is CASSKRQGNEAFF.

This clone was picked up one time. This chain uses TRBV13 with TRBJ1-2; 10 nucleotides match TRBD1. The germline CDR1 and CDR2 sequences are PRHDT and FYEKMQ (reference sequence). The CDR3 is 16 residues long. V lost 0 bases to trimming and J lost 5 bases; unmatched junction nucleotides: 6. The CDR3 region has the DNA TGTGCCAGCAGCTTAGGCCCGACAGGGGGCTATTATGGCTACACCTTC. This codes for CASSLGPTGGYYGYTF.

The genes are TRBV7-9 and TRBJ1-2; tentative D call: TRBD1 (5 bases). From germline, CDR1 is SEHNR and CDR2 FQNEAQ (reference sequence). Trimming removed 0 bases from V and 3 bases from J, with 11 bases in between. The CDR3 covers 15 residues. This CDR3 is CASSLAGLRDYGYTF. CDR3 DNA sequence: TGTGCCAGCAGCTTAGCGGGGCTTAGGGACTATGGCTACACCTTC.

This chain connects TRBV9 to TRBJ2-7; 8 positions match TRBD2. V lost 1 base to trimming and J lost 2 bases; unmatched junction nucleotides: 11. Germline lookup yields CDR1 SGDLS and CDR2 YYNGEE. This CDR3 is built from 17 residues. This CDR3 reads CASSVTSGPGRAYEQYF. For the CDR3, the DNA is TGTGCCAGCAGCGTAACTAGCGGCCCAGGAAGGGCCTACGAGCAGTACTTC.

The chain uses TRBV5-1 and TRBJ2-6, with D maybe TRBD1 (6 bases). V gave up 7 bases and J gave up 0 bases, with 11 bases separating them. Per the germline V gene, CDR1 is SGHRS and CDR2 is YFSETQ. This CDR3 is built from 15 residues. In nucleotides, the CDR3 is TGCGCCAGCCGAGACAGGAGCTCTGGGGCCAACGTCCTGACTTTC. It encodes CASRDRSSGANVLTF.